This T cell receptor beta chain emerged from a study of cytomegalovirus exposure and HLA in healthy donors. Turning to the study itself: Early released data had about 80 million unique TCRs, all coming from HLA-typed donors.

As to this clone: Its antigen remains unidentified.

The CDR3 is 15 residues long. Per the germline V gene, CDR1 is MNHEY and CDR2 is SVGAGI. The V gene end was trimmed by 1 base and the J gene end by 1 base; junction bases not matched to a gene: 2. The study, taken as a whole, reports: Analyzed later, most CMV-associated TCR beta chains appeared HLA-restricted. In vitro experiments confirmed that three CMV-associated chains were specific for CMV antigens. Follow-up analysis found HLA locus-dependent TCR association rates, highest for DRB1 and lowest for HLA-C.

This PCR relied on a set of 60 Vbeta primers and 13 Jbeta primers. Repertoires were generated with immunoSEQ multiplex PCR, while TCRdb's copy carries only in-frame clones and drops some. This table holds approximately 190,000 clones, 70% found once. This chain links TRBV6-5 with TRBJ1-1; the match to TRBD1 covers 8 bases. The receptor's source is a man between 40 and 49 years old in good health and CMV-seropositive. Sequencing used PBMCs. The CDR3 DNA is TGTGCCAGCAGTTACTGGGACAGGCCGAACACTGAAGCTTTCTTT. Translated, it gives CASSYWDRPNTEAFF.